These 20 T cell receptor beta chains share one sample of origin, sequenced in a study of human T cells and chemical hapten exposure. Each CDR3 protein gets one entry after TCRdb re-called the RACE reads with MiXCR. Seen here are roughly 380,000 distinct CDR3 sequences, less than 6.5% observed once, and the top ten hold just over 2.5%. Time point described: pre-sensitization, week 0. Treatment indicated: therapeutic diphenylcyclopropenone sensitization with weekly scalp DPC. Source: whole blood, taken in connection with sensitization to the hapten diphenylcyclopropenone (DPC). These receptor sequences come from a woman in her forties or fifties with alopecia areata. Some clones in this sample may be carry-over from other donors' samples.

The chain links TRBV6-1 to TRBJ2-1; D possibly corresponds to TRBD2 (6 bases). CDR1 is MNHNS and CDR2 is SASEGT in the germline V gene. The CDR3 extends over 17 amino acids. V was clipped by 4 bases and J by 0 bases, with 16 bases between them. CDR3 sequence (DNA): TGTGCCAGCAGTGCCCTGGGGACTTACAGCTCCTACAATGAGCAGTTCTTC. Translation: CASSALGTYSSYNEQFF.

The chain has TRBV24-1 and TRBJ2-1, with TRBD1 as a possible D gene (8 bases). Trimming stripped 9 bases from V and 1 base from J, with 15 bases between. CDR1 is KGHDR and CDR2 is SFDVKD in the germline V gene. The CDR3 is 15 residues long. CDR3 region: CATSDRGGSYNEQFF. The CDR3 nucleotides are TGTGCCACCTCTGACAGGGGAGGGTCCTACAATGAGCAGTTCTTC.

This clonotype has at least ten counts. The chain is built from TRBV7-3 and TRBJ1-1; TRBD1 matches at 7 bases. The J segment lost 5 bases and the V segment lost 5 bases, leaving 14 bases of the junction unmatched. From germline, CDR1 is SGHTA and CDR2 FQGTGA. CDR3 length: 16 amino acids. This chain's CDR3 is CASSPSYMTGRTEAFF. The DNA of the CDR3 is TGTGCCAGCAGCCCCTCCTATATGACAGGGAGGACTGAAGCTTTCTTT.

The chain couples TRBV27 to TRBJ2-7; D may match TRBD1 or TRBD2 (5 bases each). Between the trimmed V and J ends, which lost 3 bases and 4 bases, there was a span of 10 bases. This CDR3 contains 13 residues. The V gene's germline CDR1 is MNHEY and CDR2 SMNVEV (reference sequence). The CDR3 DNA reads TGTGCCAGCAGTTTGGGGGACGGTTACGAGCAGTACTTC. Amino acids: CASSLGDGYEQYF.

Regarding this clonotype: The germline gene is not matched at one end of the junction; a read error may be the cause. This sequence joins TRBV5-1 and TRBJ2-7; D unresolved. Looked up from germline, CDR1 is SGHRS and CDR2 is YFSETQ. The CDR3 totals 14 residues. The CDR3 reads CASSLNAKPGRLDF. CDR3 coding DNA: TGCGCCAGCAGCTTGAATGCCAAGCCCGGACGATTGGACTTC. The full variable domain, with the rest looked up from reference TRBV5-1 and TRBJ2-7, is KAGVTQTPRYLIKTRGQQVTLSCSPISGHRSVSWYQQTPGQGLQFLFEYFSETQRNKGNFPGRFSGRQFSNSRSEMNVSTLELGDSALYLCASSLNAKPGRLDFGPGTRLTVT.

This clonotype was recorded many times. The CDR3 bases are TGTGCCAGCAGCTCGTCCGGCGGGGGTCCCTACAATGAGCAGTTCTTC. Translated, it gives CASSSSGGGPYNEQFF. The chain carries TRBV11-3 and TRBJ2-1; 7 bases are shared with TRBD2. CDR1 is SGHNT and CDR2 is YENEEA in the germline V gene. The CDR3 contains 16 residues. V trimming: 4 bases; J trimming: 2 bases; junction bases outside the gene matches: 8. Filled out from reference TRBV11-3 and TRBJ2-1, the complete variable domain reads EAGVVQSPRYKIIEKKQPVAFWCNPISGHNTLYWYLQNLGQGPELLIRYENEEAVDDSQLPKDRFSAERLKGVDSTLKIQPAELGDSAVYLCASSSSGGGPYNEQFFGPGTRLTVL.

This clonotype was counted ten times or more. The chain carries TRBV11-2 and TRBJ1-1, with 7 bases identical to TRBD1. Germline CDR1 and CDR2: SGHAT and FQNNGV. This CDR3 region has 14 residues. Trimming removed 5 bases from V and 4 bases from J; junction bases left unmatched: 7. The CDR3 sequence is CASSVGGEITEAFF. The CDR3 DNA reads TGTGCCAGCAGCGTAGGGGGCGAAATCACTGAAGCTTTCTTT. Combining the CDR3 with reference TRBV11-2 and TRBJ1-1 gives the whole variable domain EAGVAQSPRYKIIEKRQSVAFWCNPISGHATLYWYQQILGQGPKLLIQFQNNGVVDDSQLPKDRFSAERLKGVDSTLKIQPAKLEDSAVYLCASSVGGEITEAFFGQGTRLTVV.

This clonotype was recorded a few times. The chain uses TRBV4-2 and TRBJ2-5; 7 bases fit TRBD1. Germline V gene data show CDR1 as LGHNA and CDR2 as YNFKEQ. The CDR3 loop spans 15 amino acids. J was trimmed by 4 bases and V by 6 bases; bases with no gene match: 11. CDR3 bases: TGTGCCAGCAGAAGGGGGCAGGCCCACCGAGAGACCCAGTACTTC. Translation gives CASRRGQAHRETQYF.

The chain couples TRBV12-3 or TRBV12-4 to TRBJ1-1; the D gene is possibly TRBD1 (6 bases). The V gene lost 3 bases and the J gene lost 11 bases, with 19 bases spanning the gap. This CDR3 contains 14 residues. CDR3 sequence reads: CASSLGTSGVHAFF. Written as DNA, the CDR3 is TGTGCCAGCAGTTTGGGGACTTCAGGGGTGCATGCTTTCTTT.

In this sample, this clonotype turned up a few times. The chain uses TRBV29-1 and TRBJ1-1; 10 positions agree with TRBD1. The germline CDR1 and CDR2 sequences are SQVTM and ANQGSEA. The V and J ends lost 7 bases and 0 bases, in that order; junction bases with no gene match: 2. The CDR3 runs 13 residues. CDR3 residues: CSGQGAMNTEAFF. The CDR3 DNA reads as TGCAGCGGACAGGGGGCAATGAACACTGAAGCTTTCTTT.

This clonotype was recorded at least ten times. The chain combines TRBV28 with TRBJ2-7; D tentatively reads TRBD1 or TRBD2 (5 bases each). The CDR3 sequence is 14 residues long. Looked up from germline, CDR1 is MDHEN and CDR2 is SYDVKM. The germline V and J ends were trimmed by 8 bases and 5 bases, with 19 bases remaining between them. CDR3 in amino acids: CASCSGASRHEQYF. CDR3 nucleotide sequence: TGTGCCAGCTGCTCCGGGGCGAGTCGCCACGAGCAGTACTTC. Full variable domain (remainder filled in from reference TRBV28 and TRBJ2-7): DVKVTQSSRYLVKRTGEKVFLECVQDMDHENMFWYRQDPGLGLRLIYFSYDVKMKEKGDIPEGYSVSREKKERFSLILESASTNQTSMYLCASCSGASRHEQYFGPGTRLTVT.

This clonotype showed up many times. The chain carries TRBV29-1 and TRBJ2-1; 15 nucleotides match TRBD2. CDR3 size: 15 residues. V was pared by 6 bases and J by 6 bases, with 6 bases of the junction left unmatched. Germline lookup yields CDR1 SQVTM and CDR2 ANQGSEA. In DNA, the CDR3 is TGCAGCGTCCGGACTAGCGGGGGGGCATTCAATGAGCAGTTCTTC. Translating gives CSVRTSGGAFNEQFF.

Many counts were recorded for this clonotype. The chain joins TRBV3-1 to TRBJ2-3, with D maybe TRBD1 (5 bases). Germline loops: CDR1 LGHDT, CDR2 YNNKEL (reference sequence). The CDR3 totals 17 residues. Trimming took off 0 bases at V and 6 bases at J, with 19 bases between the two ends. Here the CDR3 DNA reads TGTGCCAGCAGCCAAGACCTTCCCCCAATGACAGTCGATACGCAGTATTTT. This encodes CASSQDLPPMTVDTQYF.

The rearrangement joins TRBV3-1 to TRBJ1-1; D is unresolved. The germline V and J ends were trimmed by 4 bases and 1 base, with 10 bases remaining between them. This CDR3 has 14 residues. CDR1 is LGHDT, CDR2 YNNKEL, per germline (reference sequence). CDR3 sequence reads: CASSPTPGNTEAFF. For the CDR3, the DNA is TGTGCCAGCAGCCCCACACCCGGGAACACTGAAGCTTTCTTT.

Many counts were recorded for this clonotype. The chain links TRBV7-9 to TRBJ2-7, with D perhaps TRBD1 (6 bases). V dropped 5 bases and J dropped 0 bases, with 20 bases sitting between them. CDR3 length: 17 amino acids. Germline V lookup: CDR1 SEHNR, CDR2 FQNEAQ (reference sequence). The CDR3 loop reads CASSGTSRGHYSYEQYF. The CDR3 coding sequence is TGTGCCAGCAGCGGAACCAGCAGGGGTCACTACTCCTACGAGCAGTACTTC.

V is TRBV5-4 and J is TRBJ2-3; 8 bases align to TRBD1. CDR1 and CDR2 (germline): SGHNT, YYREEE (reference sequence). The CDR3 is 15 residues long. V was pared by 10 bases and J by 1 base, with 11 bases of the junction left unmatched. The CDR3 protein is CASALPGQGTDTQYF. DNA of the CDR3: TGTGCCTCCGCTTTACCGGGACAGGGCACAGATACGCAGTATTTT. Using reference TRBV5-4 and TRBJ2-3 for the parts outside the CDR3, the full variable domain is ETGVTQSPTHLIKTRGQQVTLRCSSQSGHNTVSWYQQALGQGPQFIFQYYREEENGRGNFPPRFSGLQFPNYSSELNVNALELDDSALYLCASALPGQGTDTQYFGPGTRLTVL.

This clonotype was detected many times. The CDR3 reads CASSPGDVRSGNTIYF. For the CDR3, the DNA is TGTGCCAGCAGCCCGGGGGACGTCCGCTCTGGAAACACCATATATTTT. The chain uses TRBV7-4 and TRBJ1-3; D is possibly TRBD1 (5 bases). The V and J ends lost 5 bases and 0 bases respectively, with 14 bases between them. This CDR3 contains 16 residues. CDR1 is SGHVT, CDR2 SQSDAQ, per germline.

CDR3 bases: TGTGCCACCAGTGATCAACAGGGACGGCAGTTCTTC. Its translation: CATSDQQGRQFF. The chain combines TRBV24-1 with TRBJ2-1, with D maybe TRBD1 (6 bases). V gave up 3 bases and J gave up 12 bases, with 11 bases separating them. Germline-derived CDR1 and CDR2 are KGHDR and SFDVKD. The CDR3 is 12 residues long.

In its sample, this clonotype was seen many times. V is TRBV28 and J is TRBJ2-7; D tentatively reads TRBD1 or TRBD2 (6 bases each). The CDR3 loop spans 13 amino acids. Germline V lookup: CDR1 MDHEN, CDR2 SYDVKM. Trimming took off 5 bases at V and 3 bases at J, with 11 bases between the two ends. CDR3 sequence reads: CASSMGGNYEQYF. The CDR3 coding sequence is TGTGCCAGCAGTATGGGGGGCAACTACGAGCAGTACTTC.

CDR3 sequence reads: CASSPFGQANEKLFF. The CDR3 region has the DNA TGTGCCAGCAGTCCCTTTGGACAAGCCAATGAAAAACTGTTTTTT. This chain links TRBV6-6 with TRBJ1-4; weak D call: TRBD1 (5 bases). Germline V CDR1 and CDR2: MNHNY, SVGAGI (reference sequence). Trimming cost V 5 bases and J 5 bases, with 15 bases left between them. The CDR3 runs to 15 residues.